These T cell receptor beta chains were read from a single sample in a study of cytomegalovirus exposure and HLA in healthy donors. TCRdb's copy holds only in-frame clones and misses some; the assay was immunoSEQ multiplex PCR. The sample comprises 150,000 to 180,000 clones, approximately 86% of which are singletons, and 20% to 25% rests with the top ten. The sequenced sample was PBMCs. All receptors come from a man between 18 and 35 years old in good health and CMV-seropositive. Each CDR3 is given with its conserved first and last residue. The D gene is left open where the match is weak. The size field is filled for only some rows; it gives once, few, many or a size class.

abundance	v_gene	j_gene	d_gene	CDR3aa	CDR3nt
NA	TRBV6-1	TRBJ2-1	NA	CASSDLRGPPFF	TGTGCCAGCAGTGACCTGCGCGGGCCTCCTTTCTTC
NA	TRBV27	TRBJ2-1	NA	CASSSGYNEQFF	TGTGCCAGCAGTTCAGGCTACAATGAGCAGTTCTTC
NA	TRBV11-1	TRBJ2-2	NA	CASSFEFGWTVRDTGELFF	TGTGCCAGCAGCTTTGAGTTTGGCTGGACAGTCCGAGACACCGGGGAGCTGTTTTTT
NA	TRBV6-1	TRBJ2-7	NA	CASMQGSYYEQYF	TGTGCCAGCATGCAGGGTAGTTACTACGAGCAGTACTTC
NA	TRBV6-5	TRBJ2-1	TRBD1	CASIPMTTGRNEQFF	TGTGCCAGCATACCGATGACGACAGGGCGAAATGAGCAGTTCTTC
NA	TRBV27	TRBJ1-2	NA	CASSSGGWYGYTF	TGTGCCAGCAGTTCTGGGGGCTGGTATGGCTACACCTTC
NA	TRBV5-6	TRBJ2-7	TRBD2	CASSSGGSYEQYF	TGTGCCAGCAGCTCCGGGGGGAGTTACGAGCAGTACTTC
NA	TRBV7-2	TRBJ1-4	TRBD1	CASSLESWTGGLEKLFF	TGTGCCAGCAGCTTAGAGAGCTGGACAGGGGGTCTTGAAAAACTGTTTTTT
few	TRBV29-1	TRBJ1-4	NA	CSAGERGEKLFF	TGCAGCGCAGGCGAAAGGGGTGAAAAACTGTTTTTT
few	TRBV10-1	TRBJ2-7	TRBD1	CASSLVRGRGRLVSEQYF	TGCGCCAGCAGCTTAGTCCGGGGAAGGGGGCGCTTGGTAAGCGAGCAGTACTTC
NA	TRBV5-4	TRBJ2-2	NA	CASSLDPGEIGELFF	TGTGCCAGCAGCTTGGATCCGGGGGAGATCGGGGAGCTGTTTTTT
NA	TRBV2	TRBJ2-5	TRBD2	CASRLAGGAQETQYF	TGTGCCAGCCGACTAGCTGGTGGGGCCCAAGAGACCCAGTACTTC
NA	TRBV11-2	TRBJ2-2	NA	CASSSLQGSTGELFF	TGTGCCAGCAGCTCTCTCCAGGGAAGCACCGGGGAGCTGTTTTTT
NA	TRBV19	TRBJ2-7	TRBD1	CASSKTADRAYEQYF	TGTGCCAGTAGTAAGACTGCCGACAGGGCCTACGAGCAGTACTTC
NA	TRBV7-2	TRBJ1-2	TRBD1	CASSPGTARLNYGYTF	TGTGCCAGCAGCCCCGGGACAGCCCGCCTGAACTATGGCTACACCTTC
NA	TRBV19	TRBJ1-1	TRBD1	CATSPGQGATEAFF	TGTGCCACTTCCCCGGGACAGGGGGCCACTGAAGCTTTCTTT
few	TRBV14	TRBJ2-7	NA	CASSHQWPYEQYF	TGTGCCAGCAGTCACCAGTGGCCCTACGAGCAGTACTTC
once	TRBV2	TRBJ2-7	TRBD2	CASRRIGTITYEQYF	TGTGCCAGCAGGAGGATTGGGACTATAACCTACGAGCAGTACTTC
NA	TRBV6-5	TRBJ1-2	NA	CASSYQVGYTF	TGTGCCAGCAGTTACCAGGTTGGCTACACCTTC
NA	TRBV2	TRBJ1-5	TRBD1	CASSLAGTGGQPQHF	TGTGCCAGCAGCTTAGCAGGGACAGGGGGTCAGCCCCAGCATTTT
NA	TRBV10-3	TRBJ1-2	NA	CAISQGNYGYTF	TGTGCCATCAGTCAGGGGAACTATGGCTACACCTTC
once	TRBV15	TRBJ2-7	TRBD1	CATSREGQGSYEQYF	TGTGCCACCAGCAGGGAGGGACAGGGATCCTACGAGCAGTACTTC
NA	TRBV2	TRBJ1-1	NA	CASTTVSGWKDTEAFF	TGTGCCAGCACCACGGTATCCGGGTGGAAGGACACTGAAGCTTTCTTT
NA	TRBV11-2	TRBJ2-7	NA	CASSPPLQMSRNEQYF	TGTGCCAGCAGCCCTCCCCTCCAGATGTCCAGGAACGAGCAGTACTTC
NA	TRBV27	TRBJ1-5	TRBD1	CASSPGGGSNQPQHF	TGTGCCAGCAGCCCAGGGGGCGGAAGCAATCAGCCCCAGCATTTT
NA	TRBV27	TRBJ1-1	NA	CASSLSHGAQGTEAFF	TGTGCCAGCAGTTTATCTCATGGAGCCCAGGGAACTGAAGCTTTCTTT
NA	TRBV27	TRBJ1-2	TRBD1	CASSVRDRGRSRYTF	TGTGCCAGCAGCGTGAGGGACAGGGGAAGGAGTCGCTACACCTTC